These T cell receptor beta chains were read from a single sample in a study of T-cell reconstitution after alpha-beta-depleted transplantation in children. From the PCR reads, TCRdb called clonotypes with MiXCR, one entry per CDR3 protein. The table records about 420,000 distinct CDR3 sequences, around 15% of them present only once. The sample here was PBMCs, mostly from graft donor cells, taken 360 days after TCRalphabeta/CD19-depleted stem cell transplant. Source of these receptors: a boy under two years old who had a stem cell transplant for Wiskott-Aldrich syndrome, so the T cells may come from the graft donor. Both conserved end residues are part of each CDR3. Fields, in order: clone size, D gene, CDR3 length, V gene, J gene, CDR3 DNA, CDR3 protein. D genes are given only for firm matches. A clone size is listed for some rows: how often the clone was seen (once, few, many), or a class if it is expanded.

size: -
D: -
length: 11
V: TRBV12-3/TRBV12-4
J: TRBJ2-1
DNA: TGTGCCAGCAGTTTAGGAAAATCGCAGTTCTTC
CDR3: CASSLGKSQFF

size: -
D: TRBD1
length: 13
V: TRBV4-3
J: TRBJ2-1
DNA: TGCGCCAGCAGCCGGACAGGGCTAAATGAGCAGTTCTTC
CDR3: CASSRTGLNEQFF

size: -
D: -
length: 15
V: TRBV5-1
J: TRBJ2-2
DNA: TGCGCCAGCAGCCTGGGGGTGACGCACACCGGGGAGCTGTTTTTT
CDR3: CASSLGVTHTGELFF

size: -
D: -
length: 16
V: TRBV7-9
J: TRBJ2-7
DNA: TGTGCCAGCAGCTTAGCGGATCGCCAATGGTATGACGAGCAGTACTTC
CDR3: CASSLADRQWYDEQYF

size: -
D: -
length: 16
V: TRBV28
J: TRBJ2-6
DNA: TGTGCCAGCAGTTTAGATGCGATCTCTGGGGCCAACGTCCTGACTTTC
CDR3: CASSLDAISGANVLTF

size: -
D: -
length: 13
V: TRBV5-1
J: TRBJ2-7
DNA: TGCGCCAGCAGCTCGGGACTTAACTACGAGCAGTACTTC
CDR3: CASSSGLNYEQYF

size: -
D: -
length: 14
V: TRBV3-1
J: TRBJ2-7
DNA: TGTGCCAGCAGCCAAGATCCACAGGGCGGCGAGCAGTACTTC
CDR3: CASSQDPQGGEQYF

size: few
D: -
length: 14
V: TRBV7-9
J: TRBJ1-5
DNA: TGTGCCAGCAGCCTTAGTCGAGGGTTTCAGCCCCAGCATTTT
CDR3: CASSLSRGFQPQHF

size: -
D: -
length: 20
V: TRBV11-1
J: TRBJ2-6
DNA: TGTGCCAGCAGCTTCCTCGACCCCAGGGAGAGCTCTGATGGGGCCAACGTCCTGACTTTC
CDR3: CASSFLDPRESSDGANVLTF

size: few
D: -
length: 13
V: TRBV20-1
J: TRBJ1-2
DNA: TGCAGTGCTAGCGGAGACCTTAACTATGGCTACACCTTC
CDR3: CSASGDLNYGYTF

size: few
D: TRBD1
length: 16
V: TRBV24-1
J: TRBJ2-5
DNA: TGTGCCACCAGTGAGAGGACAGGGGGCTGGAAAGAGACCCAGTACTTC
CDR3: CATSERTGGWKETQYF

size: -
D: TRBD2
length: 19
V: TRBV14
J: TRBJ2-1
DNA: TGTGCCAGCAGCCAAATAAGTTTCGGGCGGGGGGGCCCTTACAATGAGCAGTTCTTC
CDR3: CASSQISFGRGGPYNEQFF

size: few
D: -
length: 14
V: TRBV5-1
J: TRBJ2-5
DNA: TGCGCCAGCAGCCCGGGCCACCACCAAGAGACCCAGTACTTC
CDR3: CASSPGHHQETQYF

size: few
D: -
length: 12
V: TRBV6-5
J: TRBJ2-7
DNA: TGTGCCAGCAGTTACTCGGGGGGAGAGCAGTACTTC
CDR3: CASSYSGGEQYF

size: few
D: -
length: 14
V: TRBV9
J: TRBJ2-2
DNA: TGTGCCAGCAGCGTAGGTCTAAATACCGGGGAGCTGTTTTTT
CDR3: CASSVGLNTGELFF

size: -
D: -
length: 16
V: TRBV28
J: TRBJ2-3
DNA: TGTGCCAGCAGTTTCAAGGGTCCCACAGCCCCAGATACGCAGTATTTT
CDR3: CASSFKGPTAPDTQYF

size: -
D: TRBD1
length: 12
V: TRBV29-1
J: TRBJ2-7
DNA: TGCAGCGTTGGGGACAGGGGGTACGAGCAGTACTTC
CDR3: CSVGDRGYEQYF

size: many
D: -
length: 15
V: TRBV12-5
J: TRBJ2-4
DNA: TGTGCTAGAGTCCCAGGGGATGTTGCCAAAAACATTCAGTACTTC
CDR3: CARVPGDVAKNIQYF

size: few
D: TRBD1
length: 17
V: TRBV4-2
J: TRBJ2-5
DNA: TGTGCCAGCAGCCAAGGAACCGGGACAGGGTTCCAAGAGACCCAGTACTTC
CDR3: CASSQGTGTGFQETQYF

size: -
D: -
length: 16
V: TRBV5-1
J: TRBJ2-3
DNA: TGCGCCAGCACTCCAACAGGGCCAGGTCCCACAGATACGCAGTATTTT
CDR3: CASTPTGPGPTDTQYF

size: many
D: -
length: 13
V: TRBV18
J: TRBJ2-5
DNA: TGTGCCAGCTCACCACGATCGCAAGAGACCCAGTACTTC
CDR3: CASSPRSQETQYF

size: -
D: -
length: 12
V: TRBV29-1
J: TRBJ2-7
DNA: TGCAGCGTAGGCCGACACTCCTACGAGCAGTACTTC
CDR3: CSVGRHSYEQYF

size: -
D: TRBD2
length: 14
V: TRBV29-1
J: TRBJ2-7
DNA: TGCAGCGCTGTACTAGCGGCTCTCTCCTACGAGCAGTACTTC
CDR3: CSAVLAALSYEQYF

size: -
D: TRBD2
length: 15
V: TRBV6-5
J: TRBJ2-5
DNA: TGTGCCAGCAGTTATCACTTCCTAGCGGAAGAGACCCAGTGCTTC
CDR3: CASSYHFLAEETQCF

size: few
D: TRBD1
length: 14
V: TRBV6-2/TRBV6-3
J: TRBJ2-7
DNA: TGTGCCAGCAGTTATCCCAGGACAGGGTACGAGCAGTACTTC
CDR3: CASSYPRTGYEQYF

size: -
D: TRBD2
length: 16
V: TRBV10-2
J: TRBJ2-7
DNA: TGCGCCAGCAGTGACCAACTAGCGGGAGCGACGAACGAGCAGTACTTC
CDR3: CASSDQLAGATNEQYF

size: few
D: -
length: 16
V: TRBV25-1
J: TRBJ2-5
DNA: TGTGCCAGCAGTCGCAGCGGAAAAGCAATCCAAGAGACCCAGTACTTC
CDR3: CASSRSGKAIQETQYF

size: -
D: -
length: 17
V: TRBV14
J: TRBJ2-1
DNA: TGTGCCAGCAGCCCTGCCCGAGGACTCCCGGCCTACAATGAGCAGTTCTTC
CDR3: CASSPARGLPAYNEQFF

size: -
D: TRBD2
length: 17
V: TRBV7-9
J: TRBJ2-1
DNA: TGTGCCAGCAGCCCCATTTTGGAGCGGGACCCCTACAATGAGCAGTTCTTC
CDR3: CASSPILERDPYNEQFF

size: -
D: -
length: 16
V: TRBV7-9
J: TRBJ2-3
DNA: TGTGCCAGCAGTTTGGGGGCAGGTCCTTCTGGAGATACGCAGTATTTT
CDR3: CASSLGAGPSGDTQYF

size: few
D: TRBD2
length: 18
V: TRBV6-1
J: TRBJ2-7
DNA: TGTGCCAGCAGTGCCGGGACTAGCGGCTTTGTGCTTGGCTACGAGCAGTACTTC
CDR3: CASSAGTSGFVLGYEQYF

size: -
D: TRBD2
length: 18
V: TRBV28
J: TRBJ2-5
DNA: TGTGCCAGCAGTTTATTGGCTAGCGGGGACGGTGGGGGAGAGACCCAGTACTTC
CDR3: CASSLLASGDGGGETQYF

size: -
D: -
length: 16
V: TRBV12-3/TRBV12-4
J: TRBJ1-5
DNA: TGTGCCAGCAGTTTAAGGACTCCTTTAGGCAATCAGCCCCAGCATTTT
CDR3: CASSLRTPLGNQPQHF

size: -
D: TRBD2
length: 16
V: TRBV15
J: TRBJ2-1
DNA: TGTGCCACCAGCCCTAGCGGGGACGATTTTTACAATGAGCAGTTCTTC
CDR3: CATSPSGDDFYNEQFF

size: few
D: -
length: 16
V: TRBV5-1
J: TRBJ2-7
DNA: TGCGCCAGCAGCCTAAACAGGGTATTCGGCCCAGGGGAGCAGTACTTC
CDR3: CASSLNRVFGPGEQYF

size: -
D: -
length: 13
V: TRBV15
J: TRBJ2-5
DNA: TGTGCCACCAGCAGAGACTATAAGGGGACCCAGTACTTC
CDR3: CATSRDYKGTQYF

size: many
D: -
length: 12
V: TRBV29-1
J: TRBJ2-3
DNA: TGCAGCGTTGGGTGGGGCCCAGATACGCAGTATTTT
CDR3: CSVGWGPDTQYF

size: -
D: -
length: 16
V: TRBV20-1
J: TRBJ2-1
DNA: TGCAGTGCTAGAACCCGGGTGGCGGCCTCCTACAATGAGCAGTTCTTC
CDR3: CSARTRVAASYNEQFF

size: -
D: -
length: 13
V: TRBV2
J: TRBJ2-3
DNA: TGTGCCAGCAAAACAAAGCGGCTGGATACGCAGTATTTT
CDR3: CASKTKRLDTQYF

size: -
D: TRBD2
length: 17
V: TRBV12-3/TRBV12-4
J: TRBJ2-3
DNA: TGTGCCAGCAGTTTAGCCCGGACTAGCGGGACAGCAGATACGCAGTATTTT
CDR3: CASSLARTSGTADTQYF

size: few
D: TRBD1
length: 14
V: TRBV20-1
J: TRBJ1-4
DNA: TGCAGTGCTAGTGGACAGGGTTATAAAGGAAAACTGTTTTTT
CDR3: CSASGQGYKGKLFF

size: -
D: TRBD2
length: 17
V: TRBV24-1
J: TRBJ2-2
DNA: TGTGCCACCAGTGATACGGGACTAGCGGGACCCACCGGGGAGCTGTTTTTT
CDR3: CATSDTGLAGPTGELFF

size: -
D: -
length: 14
V: TRBV5-6
J: TRBJ1-5
DNA: TGTGCCAGCAGCCTCGGGTCTAGAAATCAGCCCCAGCATTTT
CDR3: CASSLGSRNQPQHF

size: few
D: TRBD2
length: 16
V: TRBV7-2
J: TRBJ2-2
DNA: TGTGCCAGCAGCTTAGTTAGCCTAGCGGCACCCGGGGAGCTGTTTTTT
CDR3: CASSLVSLAAPGELFF

size: -
D: TRBD1
length: 14
V: TRBV12-3/TRBV12-4
J: TRBJ2-5
DNA: TGTGCCAGCAGTCCCGGGACAGGGTTGGAGACCCAGTACTTC
CDR3: CASSPGTGLETQYF